This TCR beta chain was profiled in a study of T cells in Graves' hyperthyroidism and ophthalmopathy. Study-wide background: Prior to any treatment, at the point of initial diagnosis, peripheral blood was collected. Study-level results: Among clonotypes expanded in thyroid above 0.001, most were also found in blood. The model made its ophthalmopathy prediction, and onset followed a median roughly six months later.

This clonotype was picked up many times. The antigen is not known. Trimming removed 4 bases from V and 6 bases from J, with 22 bases in between. The CDR3 totals 18 residues. From approximately 9.3 ml of fresh peripheral blood, PBMCs were isolated. From RNA transcripts, TCR beta CDR3 regions were amplified. First-round RT-PCR with HTBI primers amplified the TCR CDR3 region. From the multiplex PCR reads, TCRdb called clonotypes with MiXCR, one entry per CDR3 protein. The profile shows around 700,000 distinct CDR3 sequences, 18% of them singletons. V and J are TRBV12-3 or TRBV12-4 and TRBJ1-6; D is possibly TRBD1 (5 bases). The source is a woman aged 50 to 60 with Graves' hyperthyroidism that later progressed to Graves' ophthalmopathy. Material: blood. The CDR3 nucleotides read TGTGCCAGCAGTTCGTCCCCCTTACGAGGGACCATTAATTCACCCCTCCACTTT. Amino acids: CASSSSPLRGTINSPLHF.